Sequencing of this T cell receptor beta chain was carried out in a study of long-term antiretroviral therapy in people with HIV (dated by TCRdb to the early 2020s). Describing the broader study: The earliest samples were collected approximately a decade before the 2015 WHO recommendation for immediate ART, a period when ART was typically delayed until CD4 counts fell. A retrospective serial study tested whether changes in peripheral blood TRB repertoire composition and diversity were associated with ART initiation and durable HIV suppression. The cohort contributed 150 to 200 cryopreserved PBMC samples from 30 adults with confirmed HIV infection, collected serially over a mean of approximately six years (range 1-12). About 35% of the 30 participants with HIV were female. No cross-contamination during QIAcube processing was seen in test extractions of a monoclonal T-cell line run alongside around 30 polyclonal samples. General study outcomes and caveats: Narrower CDR3 length ranges were observed in HIV repertoires than in controls, and an antigen-experienced repertoire with only a slight naive shift after ART was suggested by the network structure. Starting ART was linked to a significant rise in TRB diversity, yet even with long-term ART the diversity remained significantly lower than in transplant donor controls. Since PBMC availability was limited, sequencing covered only the TCR beta chain, with no alpha chain pairing. Expanded TRB clones identified before ART initiation dominated the repertoire at all time points, although this dominance fluctuated and declined in many PLHIV after ART. Inferences about post-ART repertoire changes were limited because no data were available on ART adherence, viral resistance or therapy changes. Because pre-ART samples had limited cell numbers, unsorted PBMC were profiled rather than sorted CD4+ and CD8+ T cells. The samples span the years 2004 to 2017, and the ART regimens used may be less effective than current regimens.

Relative to germline, V is missing 2 bases and J is missing 4 bases, with 5 bases of the junction outside any gene match. Its CDR3 holds 16 amino acids, cysteine through phenylalanine. Just CDR3 DNA is preserved here, 48 bases in frame from base 1. Looking up the germline V gene yields CDR1 SGHAT and CDR2 FQNNGV. Participants were included only if at least one PBMC sample before ART initiation and at least two post-ART samples were available. Every participant with HIV received treatment in the United States of America. Before DNA extraction, cryopreserved samples of roughly 0.9-10 million PBMC were thawed and then washed. At the time of the earliest PBMC sample, participants with HIV were aged between 23 and 54 years. PBMC samples were contributed by each participant from 1-4 timepoints before ART initiation and 2-8 timepoints after ART initiation, with a median of 7 samples. Serial HIV viral load, CD4+ T-cell count, ART history and demographic data were obtained for every participant. A Qiagen kit on a QIAcube was used to extract genomic DNA from unsorted PBMC, with samples processed in batches of 12.

The immunoSEQ hsTCRB v3.0 assay was used at survey level resolution for TRB variable region sequencing. A depth of 40,000-50,000 T-cell genomes per sample was targeted for TRB sequencing. TRB libraries were pooled and sequenced on an Illumina MiSeq using a v3 150-cycle kit. Per the authors' processing: Analysis of repertoires was carried out in R inside a reproducible Nextflow workflow spanning QC, data transformation and analysis. LymphoSeq2, an R package for AIRR-Seq data exploration, was used to implement custom analyses. Several samples that produced fewer than 5000 total TRB sequences were removed, so 150 to 200 HIV repertoires were analyzed. Among the 180 to 200 retained HIV repertoires, approximately 57 were collected before ART initiation and 129 were collected after ART initiation. Repertoires were downsampled to 5000 TRB nucleotide sequences, with summary statistics averaged over 100 downsampling iterations. TRB sequences were retained for analysis only if CDR3 regions of at least seven amino acids were present. A Shannon entropy-derived clonality score and the Gini coefficient were used to measure diversity. In the repertoire networks, any two of the top 5000 CDR3 amino acid sequences were connected whenever the two sequences differed by an edit distance of one. GLIPH2 predicted antigen specificity groups and MHC restriction for TRB CDR3 amino acid sequences. To flag known CMV, EBV, HIV or tissue antigen associations, CDR3 amino acid sequences were matched against VDJdb and McPAS-TCR. Pre-ART, post-ART and control groups were compared with Wilcoxon signed-rank tests and Holm-Bonferroni correction. In TCRdb, the immuneACCESS table is reduced to in-frame sequences with V and J assigned. These tables do not hold every clone; where another copy was compared, an unresolved V gene accounts for under half, and the others remain unexplained. The V and J calls and the clone size are those of that table, but D and trimming were determined from the DNA. The sample table lists tens of thousands of clones, 70% to 90% of them with a count of one. The ten largest clonotypes hold 4.8% of the sample.

In regard to this clone: The antigen it binds to is not known. There are no base qualities to consult, and no much larger clone falls within one base.

The sample in question was unsorted PBMCs, obtained roughly 2.9 years before starting antiretroviral therapy. This TCR was sampled from a woman aged 25 to 45 with HIV. The rearrangement joined TRBV11-2 to TRBJ1-1; TRBD1 fits 12 bases in the junction. The nucleotide sequence is TGTGCCAGCAGCTTAAGAGGGACAGGGGGCTTCACTGAAGCTTTCTTT. The translation is CASSLRGTGGFTEAFF.